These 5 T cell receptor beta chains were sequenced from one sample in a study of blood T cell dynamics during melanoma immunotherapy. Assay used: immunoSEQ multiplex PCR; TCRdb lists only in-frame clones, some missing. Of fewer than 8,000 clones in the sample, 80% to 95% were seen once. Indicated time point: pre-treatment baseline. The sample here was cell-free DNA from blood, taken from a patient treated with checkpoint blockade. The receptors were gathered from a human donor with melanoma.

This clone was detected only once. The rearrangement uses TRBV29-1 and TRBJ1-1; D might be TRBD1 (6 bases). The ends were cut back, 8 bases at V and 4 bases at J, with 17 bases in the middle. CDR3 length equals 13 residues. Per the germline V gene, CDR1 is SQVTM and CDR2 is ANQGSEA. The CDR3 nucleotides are TGCAGCACAACAGGGATTCAGGGCACTGAAGCTTTCTTT. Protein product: CSTTGIQGTEAFF.

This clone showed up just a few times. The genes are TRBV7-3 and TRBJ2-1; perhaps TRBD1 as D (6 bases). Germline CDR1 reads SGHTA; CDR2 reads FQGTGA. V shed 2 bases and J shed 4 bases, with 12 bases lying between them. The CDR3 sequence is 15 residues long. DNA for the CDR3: TGTGCCAGCAGCTTACAACTAGGACAGTACAATGAGCAGTTCTTC. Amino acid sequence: CASSLQLGQYNEQFF. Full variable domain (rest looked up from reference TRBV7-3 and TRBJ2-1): GAGVSQTPSNKVTEKGKYVELRCDPISGHTALYWYRQSLGQGPEFLIYFQGTGAADDSGLPNDRFFAVRPEGSVSTLKIQRTERGDSAVYLCASSLQLGQYNEQFFGPGTRLTVL.

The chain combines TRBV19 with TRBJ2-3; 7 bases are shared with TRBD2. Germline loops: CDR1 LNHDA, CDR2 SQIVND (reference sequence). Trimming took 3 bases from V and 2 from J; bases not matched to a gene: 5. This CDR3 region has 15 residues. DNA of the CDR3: TGTGCCAGTAGTATTCTAGCGGCAAACACAGATACGCAGTATTTT. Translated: CASSILAANTDTQYF.

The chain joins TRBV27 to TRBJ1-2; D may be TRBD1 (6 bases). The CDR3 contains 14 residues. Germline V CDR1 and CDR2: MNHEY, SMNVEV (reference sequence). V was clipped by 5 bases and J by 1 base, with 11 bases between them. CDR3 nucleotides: TGTGCCAGCAGTCCCGAGGGACATAACTATGGCTACACCTTC. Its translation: CASSPEGHNYGYTF.

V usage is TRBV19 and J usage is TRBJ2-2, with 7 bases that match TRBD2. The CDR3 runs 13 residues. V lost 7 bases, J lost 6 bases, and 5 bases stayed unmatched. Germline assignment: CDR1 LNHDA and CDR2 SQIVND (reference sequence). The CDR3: CASTMSGAGELFF. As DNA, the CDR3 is TGTGCCAGTACCATGAGCGGGGCCGGGGAGCTGTTTTTT.